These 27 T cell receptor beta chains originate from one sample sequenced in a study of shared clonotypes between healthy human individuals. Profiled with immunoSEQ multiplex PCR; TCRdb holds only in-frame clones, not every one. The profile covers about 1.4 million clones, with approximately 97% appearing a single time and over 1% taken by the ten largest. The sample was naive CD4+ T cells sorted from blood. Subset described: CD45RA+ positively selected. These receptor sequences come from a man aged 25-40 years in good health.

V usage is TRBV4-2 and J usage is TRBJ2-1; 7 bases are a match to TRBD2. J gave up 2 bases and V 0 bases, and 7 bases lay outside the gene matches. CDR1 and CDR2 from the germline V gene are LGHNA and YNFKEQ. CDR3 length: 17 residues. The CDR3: CASSQEWAGTTYNEQFF. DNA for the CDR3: TGTGCCAGCAGCCAAGAATGGGCCGGGACTACCTACAATGAGCAGTTCTTC.

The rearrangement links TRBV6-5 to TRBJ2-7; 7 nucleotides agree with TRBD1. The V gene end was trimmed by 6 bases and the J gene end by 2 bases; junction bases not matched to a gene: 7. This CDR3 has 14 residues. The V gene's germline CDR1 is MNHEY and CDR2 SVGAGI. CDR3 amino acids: CASSYGTDAYEQYF. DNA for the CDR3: TGTGCCAGCAGCTACGGGACAGATGCCTACGAGCAGTACTTC.

The CDR3 coding sequence is TGTGCCAGCAGTGAAGTACAGCCAGTGTCGTTCTTC. Its protein is CASSEVQPVSFF. The chain carries TRBV2 and TRBJ2-1; D gene unclear. With 1 base removed from V and 15 bases from J, the gap between germline ends came to 13 bases. This CDR3 spans 12 amino acids. Germline lookup yields CDR1 SNHLY and CDR2 FYNNEI.

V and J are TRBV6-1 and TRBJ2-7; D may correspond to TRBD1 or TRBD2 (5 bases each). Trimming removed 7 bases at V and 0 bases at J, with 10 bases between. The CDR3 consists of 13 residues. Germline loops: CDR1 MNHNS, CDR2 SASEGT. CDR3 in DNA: TGTGCCAGCATATTGAGGGGCTCCTACGAGCAGTACTTC. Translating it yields CASILRGSYEQYF.

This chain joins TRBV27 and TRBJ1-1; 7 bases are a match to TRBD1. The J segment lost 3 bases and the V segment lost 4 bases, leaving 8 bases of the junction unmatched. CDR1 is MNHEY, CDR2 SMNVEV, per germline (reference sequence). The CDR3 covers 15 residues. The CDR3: CASSSLDRAYTEAFF. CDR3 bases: TGTGCCAGCAGTTCGCTAGACAGGGCATACACTGAAGCTTTCTTT.

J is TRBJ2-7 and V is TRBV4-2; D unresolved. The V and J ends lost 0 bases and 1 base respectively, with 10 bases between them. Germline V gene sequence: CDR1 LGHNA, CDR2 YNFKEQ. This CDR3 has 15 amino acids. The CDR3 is CASSQDRLDSYEQYF. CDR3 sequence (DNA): TGTGCCAGCAGCCAAGATCGCCTTGATTCCTACGAGCAGTACTTC.

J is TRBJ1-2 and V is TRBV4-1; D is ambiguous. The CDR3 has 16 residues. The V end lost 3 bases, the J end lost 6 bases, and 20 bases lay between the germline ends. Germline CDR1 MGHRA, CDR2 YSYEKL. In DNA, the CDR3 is TGCGCCAGCAGCCACACCCCCCGGACCCGGAGAGATGGCTACACCTTC. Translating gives CASSHTPRTRRDGYTF.

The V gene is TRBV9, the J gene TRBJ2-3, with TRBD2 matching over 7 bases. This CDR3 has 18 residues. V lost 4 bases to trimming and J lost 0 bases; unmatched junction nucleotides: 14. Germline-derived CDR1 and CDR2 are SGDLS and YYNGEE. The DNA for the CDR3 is TGTGCCAGCAGCCCACACACAGCCGGGACTATTAGCACAGATACGCAGTATTTT. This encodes CASSPHTAGTISTDTQYF.

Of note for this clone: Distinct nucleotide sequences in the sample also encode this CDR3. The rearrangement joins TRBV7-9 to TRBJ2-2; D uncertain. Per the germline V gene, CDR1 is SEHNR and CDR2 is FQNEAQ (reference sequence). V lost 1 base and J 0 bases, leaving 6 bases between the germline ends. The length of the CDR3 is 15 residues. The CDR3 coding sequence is TGTGCCAGCAGCTTAGGGACCACGAACACCGGGGAGCTGTTTTTT. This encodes CASSLGTTNTGELFF.

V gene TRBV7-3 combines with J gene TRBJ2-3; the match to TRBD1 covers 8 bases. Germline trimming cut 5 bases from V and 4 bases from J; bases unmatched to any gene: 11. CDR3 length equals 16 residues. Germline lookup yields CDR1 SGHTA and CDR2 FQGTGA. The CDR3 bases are TGTGCCAGCAGCCCCACAGGGGGAACAGGGTCAGATACGCAGTATTTT. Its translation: CASSPTGGTGSDTQYF.

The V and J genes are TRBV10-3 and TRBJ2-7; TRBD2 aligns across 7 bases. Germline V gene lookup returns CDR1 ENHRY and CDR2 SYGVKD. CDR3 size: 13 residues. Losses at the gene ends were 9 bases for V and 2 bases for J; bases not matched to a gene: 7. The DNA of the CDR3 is TGTGCCATTTCGGCGGGAGATCCCTACGAGCAGTACTTC. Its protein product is CAISAGDPYEQYF.

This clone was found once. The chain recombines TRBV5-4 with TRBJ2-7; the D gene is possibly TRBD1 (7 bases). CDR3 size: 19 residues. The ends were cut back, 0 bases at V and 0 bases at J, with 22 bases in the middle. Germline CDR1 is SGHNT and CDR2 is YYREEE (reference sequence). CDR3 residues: CASSLGVGGGAISSYEQYF. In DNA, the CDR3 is TGTGCCAGCAGCTTGGGAGTTGGAGGGGGCGCAATATCCTCCTACGAGCAGTACTTC. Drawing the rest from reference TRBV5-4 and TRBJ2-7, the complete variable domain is ETGVTQSPTHLIKTRGQQVTLRCSSQSGHNTVSWYQQALGQGPQFIFQYYREEENGRGNFPPRFSGLQFPNYSSELNVNALELDDSALYLCASSLGVGGGAISSYEQYFGPGTRLTVT.

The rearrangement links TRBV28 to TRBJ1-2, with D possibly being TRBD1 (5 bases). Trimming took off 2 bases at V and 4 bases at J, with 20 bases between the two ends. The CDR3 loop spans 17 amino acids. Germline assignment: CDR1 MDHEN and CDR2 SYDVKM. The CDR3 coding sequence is TGTGCCAGCAGTTTACGCCTACCGGGACGGACATTCTATGGCTACACCTTC. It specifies CASSLRLPGRTFYGYTF.

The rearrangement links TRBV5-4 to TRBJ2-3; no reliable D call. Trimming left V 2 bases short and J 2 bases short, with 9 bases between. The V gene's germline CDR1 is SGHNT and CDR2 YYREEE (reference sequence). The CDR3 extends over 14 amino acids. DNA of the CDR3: TGTGCCAGCAGCTTTGGGTTATCCACAGATACGCAGTATTTT. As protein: CASSFGLSTDTQYF.

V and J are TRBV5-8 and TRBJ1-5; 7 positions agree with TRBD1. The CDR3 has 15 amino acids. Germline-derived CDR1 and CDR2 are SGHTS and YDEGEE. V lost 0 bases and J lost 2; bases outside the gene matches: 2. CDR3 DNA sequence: TGTGCCAGCAGCTTGGACACAGGGGGCAATCAGCCCCAGCATTTT. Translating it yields CASSLDTGGNQPQHF.

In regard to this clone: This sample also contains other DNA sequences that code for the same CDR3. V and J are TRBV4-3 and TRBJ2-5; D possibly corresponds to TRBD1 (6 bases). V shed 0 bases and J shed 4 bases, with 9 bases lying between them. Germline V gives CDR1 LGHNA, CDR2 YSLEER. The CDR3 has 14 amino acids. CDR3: CASSQEGRGETQYF. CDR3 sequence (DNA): TGCGCCAGCAGCCAAGAGGGCAGGGGAGAGACCCAGTACTTC.

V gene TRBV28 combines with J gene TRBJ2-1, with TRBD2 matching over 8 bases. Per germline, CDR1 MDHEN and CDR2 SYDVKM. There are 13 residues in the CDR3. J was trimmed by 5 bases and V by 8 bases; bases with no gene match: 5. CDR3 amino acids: CASLGAGDNEQFF. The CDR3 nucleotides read TGTGCCAGCCTGGGAGCGGGAGACAATGAGCAGTTCTTC.

The CDR3 spells CASSLLASVPYNEQFF. CDR3 sequence (DNA): TGTGCCAGCAGTTTATTAGCCAGCGTTCCCTACAATGAGCAGTTCTTC. The chain combines TRBV27 with TRBJ2-1, with D unclear. CDR1 and CDR2 from the germline V gene are MNHEY and SMNVEV (reference sequence). V lost 1 base, J lost 2 bases, and 12 bases lay in between. The CDR3 loop spans 16 amino acids.

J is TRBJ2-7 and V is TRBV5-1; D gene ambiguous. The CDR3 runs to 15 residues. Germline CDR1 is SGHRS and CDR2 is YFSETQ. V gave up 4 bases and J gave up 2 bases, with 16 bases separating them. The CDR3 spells CASSPARILPYEQYF. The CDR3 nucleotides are TGCGCCAGCAGCCCGGCGAGGATTCTCCCCTACGAGCAGTACTTC. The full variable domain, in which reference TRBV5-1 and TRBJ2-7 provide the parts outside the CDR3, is KAGVTQTPRYLIKTRGQQVTLSCSPISGHRSVSWYQQTPGQGLQFLFEYFSETQRNKGNFPGRFSGRQFSNSRSEMNVSTLELGDSALYLCASSPARILPYEQYFGPGTRLTVT.

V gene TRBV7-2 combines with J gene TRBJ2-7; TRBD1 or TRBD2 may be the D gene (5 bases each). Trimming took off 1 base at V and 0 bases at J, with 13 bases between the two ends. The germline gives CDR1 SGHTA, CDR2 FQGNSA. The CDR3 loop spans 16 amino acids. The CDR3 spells CASSLDPGTASYEQYF. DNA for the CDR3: TGTGCCAGCAGCTTAGACCCCGGGACGGCCTCCTACGAGCAGTACTTC.

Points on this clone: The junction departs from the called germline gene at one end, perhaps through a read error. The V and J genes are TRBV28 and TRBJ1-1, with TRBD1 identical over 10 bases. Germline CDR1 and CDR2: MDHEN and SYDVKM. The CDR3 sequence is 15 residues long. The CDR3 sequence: CATRQGAKVNTEAFF. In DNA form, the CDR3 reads TGCGCAACTCGACAGGGGGCAAAGGTGAACACTGAAGCTTTCTTT. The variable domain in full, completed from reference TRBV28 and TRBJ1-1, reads DVKVTQSSRYLVKRTGEKVFLECVQDMDHENMFWYRQDPGLGLRLIYFSYDVKMKEKGDIPEGYSVSREKKERFSLILESASTNQTSMYLCATRQGAKVNTEAFFGQGTRLTVV.

CDR3 DNA: TGTGCCATCAGCCCGACAGGGATCACCGGGGAGCTGTTTTTT. Translation gives CAISPTGITGELFF. V and J are TRBV10-3 and TRBJ2-2; 7 bases match TRBD1. The CDR3 consists of 14 residues. Per germline, CDR1 ENHRY and CDR2 SYGVKD. Trimming at V came to 6 bases and at J to 4 bases, leaving 5 bases not matched to a gene.

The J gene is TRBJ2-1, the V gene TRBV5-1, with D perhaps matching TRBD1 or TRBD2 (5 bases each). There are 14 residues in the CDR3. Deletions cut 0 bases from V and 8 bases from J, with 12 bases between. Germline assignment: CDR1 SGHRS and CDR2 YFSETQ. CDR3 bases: TGCGCCAGCAGCTTGGTCGCAGAGGGGTATGAGCAGTTCTTC. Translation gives CASSLVAEGYEQFF.

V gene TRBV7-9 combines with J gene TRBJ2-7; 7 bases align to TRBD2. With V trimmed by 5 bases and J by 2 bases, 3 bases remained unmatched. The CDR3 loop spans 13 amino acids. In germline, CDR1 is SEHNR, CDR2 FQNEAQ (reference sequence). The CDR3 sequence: CASSQGLTYEQYF. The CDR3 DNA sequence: TGTGCCAGCAGCCAGGGACTAACCTACGAGCAGTACTTC. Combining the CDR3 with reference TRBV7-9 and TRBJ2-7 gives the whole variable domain DTGVSQNPRHKITKRGQNVTFRCDPISEHNRLYWYRQTLGQGPEFLTYFQNEAQLEKSRLLSDRFSAERPKGSFSTLEIQRTEQGDSAMYLCASSQGLTYEQYFGPGTRLTVT.

CDR3 region: CASSQWGQPQHF. CDR3 DNA sequence: TGTGCCAGCAGCCAATGGGGTCAGCCCCAGCATTTT. The gene calls are TRBV5-5 and TRBJ1-5; D remains ambiguous. The length of the CDR3 is 12 residues. V lost 4 bases and J 6 bases, leaving 8 bases between the germline ends. From germline, CDR1 is SGHKS and CDR2 YYEKEE (reference sequence).

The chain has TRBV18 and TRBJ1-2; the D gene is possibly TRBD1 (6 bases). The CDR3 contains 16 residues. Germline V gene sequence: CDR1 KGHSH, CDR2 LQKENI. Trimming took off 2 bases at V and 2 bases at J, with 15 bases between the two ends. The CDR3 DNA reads TGTGCCAGCTCACCAGGGAGGCAGGGGCCGAACTATGGCTACACCTTC. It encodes CASSPGRQGPNYGYTF.

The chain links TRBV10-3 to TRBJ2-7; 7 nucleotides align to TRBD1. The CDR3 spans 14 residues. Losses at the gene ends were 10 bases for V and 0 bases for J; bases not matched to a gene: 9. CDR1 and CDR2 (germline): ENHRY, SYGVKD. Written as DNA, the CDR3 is TGTGCCACAAACCGGGACAGAAGCTCCTACGAGCAGTACTTC. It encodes CATNRDRSSYEQYF.